Below, 27 T cell receptor beta chains from the same sample are listed, as sequenced in a study of shared clonotypes between healthy human individuals. Assay: immunoSEQ multiplex PCR; the TCRdb copy retains only in-frame clones and omits some. The table records roughly 330,000 clones, 74% of them present only once. The specimen sequenced was memory CD4+ T cells sorted from blood. Subset reported: CD45RA-negative fraction. These receptors originate from a young man in good health.

The chain has TRBV30 and TRBJ2-1, with 7 bases that match TRBD2. The trim removed 2 bases at V and 12 bases at J, leaving 10 bases unmatched. CDR1 GTSNPN and CDR2 SVGIG come from the germline V gene (reference sequence). CDR3 size: 13 residues. The CDR3 DNA reads TGTGCCTGGAGTATAGCGGGCCACTCGGCGCAGTTCTTC. Translated: CAWSIAGHSAQFF.

The genes are TRBV6-5 and TRBJ2-1; D is perhaps TRBD1 or TRBD2 (5 bases each). Trimming stripped 0 bases from V and 0 bases from J, with 9 bases between. This CDR3 has 16 residues. Germline-derived CDR1 and CDR2 are MNHEY and SVGAGI. CDR3 DNA sequence: TGTGCCAGCAGTTACTCGGGACCTAACTCCTACAATGAGCAGTTCTTC. Translation: CASSYSGPNSYNEQFF.

This clone has more than one count but fewer than ten. The gene calls are TRBV5-4 and TRBJ1-1; D is perhaps TRBD1 (5 bases). CDR1 is SGHNT and CDR2 is YYREEE in the germline V gene (reference sequence). V gave up 0 bases and J gave up 1 base, with 13 bases separating them. The CDR3 is made up of 16 amino acids. The CDR3 loop is CASSLGSGTTNTEAFF. CDR3 nucleotides: TGTGCCAGCAGCTTGGGAAGTGGGACCACGAACACTGAAGCTTTCTTT.

This chain uses TRBV6-5 with TRBJ2-3; TRBD2 matches at 14 bases. Losses at the gene ends were 5 bases for V and 3 bases for J; bases not matched to a gene: 1. The germline V gene encodes CDR1 MNHEY and CDR2 SVGAGI. The CDR3 consists of 15 residues. The CDR3 bases are TGTGCCAGCAGTAGGACTAGCGGGAGGACAGATACGCAGTATTTT. Protein: CASSRTSGRTDTQYF.

On this clone: A much larger clone differs by one base, so this may be a read error. This chain uses TRBV2 with TRBJ2-3; D call uncertain. V lost 6 bases to trimming and J lost 2 bases, with 6 bases between them. CDR3 length: 12 amino acids. From germline, CDR1 is SNHLY and CDR2 FYNNEI. The CDR3 DNA is TGTGCCAGCAGCCCAATCACAGATACGCAGTATTTT. As protein: CASSPITDTQYF.

With regard to this clone: The same CDR3 also results from other DNA sequences found in this sample. V is TRBV19 and J is TRBJ2-3; no clear D gene. The CDR3 has 14 residues. Per the germline V gene, CDR1 is LNHDA and CDR2 is SQIVND (reference sequence). Deletions cut 3 bases from V and 2 bases from J, with 9 bases between. Here the CDR3 DNA reads TGTGCCAGTAGTATTAGTGTCTCCACAGATACGCAGTATTTT. It translates to CASSISVSTDTQYF.

The chain combines TRBV9 with TRBJ1-1; D ambiguous. Germline V gene data show CDR1 as SGDLS and CDR2 as YYNGEE. The ends were cut back, 0 bases at V and 5 bases at J, with 11 bases in the middle. CDR3 length: 14 amino acids. The CDR3 sequence: CASSVEASRTEAFF. The CDR3 DNA is TGTGCCAGCAGCGTAGAGGCCTCCCGGACTGAAGCTTTCTTT.

This clone has more than one count but fewer than ten. The genes are TRBV7-9 and TRBJ2-5; 12 nucleotides line up with TRBD1. Germline values: CDR1 SEHNR, CDR2 FQNEAQ (reference sequence). This CDR3 contains 16 residues. With V trimmed by 7 bases and J by 5 bases, 11 bases remained unmatched. In nucleotides, the CDR3 is TGTGCCAGCACAAAAGGGGACAGGGGGCTGAAGGAGACCCAGTACTTC. Encoded protein: CASTKGDRGLKETQYF.

This clone came up once. CDR3 protein: CASSSPQMGRGAEQYF. The CDR3 DNA reads as TGTGCCAGCAGTTCACCCCAAATGGGGAGGGGTGCCGAGCAGTACTTC. This chain connects TRBV28 to TRBJ2-7; 7 bases agree with TRBD2. Germline CDR1 is MDHEN and CDR2 is SYDVKM. This CDR3 is 16 amino acids long. V lost 4 bases to trimming and J lost 6 bases; unmatched junction nucleotides: 15.

This clone appeared once. The chain combines TRBV5-4 with TRBJ2-1, with D possibly called TRBD1 or TRBD2 (5 bases each). The germline CDR1 and CDR2 sequences are SGHNT and YYREEE (reference sequence). The CDR3 sequence is 13 residues long. V lost 4 bases and J 5 bases, leaving 10 bases between the germline ends. The CDR3 DNA reads as TGTGCCAGCAGCCGGGACGGCAACAATGAGCAGTTCTTC. Protein: CASSRDGNNEQFF. The variable domain in full, completed from reference TRBV5-4 and TRBJ2-1, reads ETGVTQSPTHLIKTRGQQVTLRCSSQSGHNTVSWYQQALGQGPQFIFQYYREEENGRGNFPPRFSGLQFPNYSSELNVNALELDDSALYLCASSRDGNNEQFFGPGTRLTVL.

In this sample, this clone turned up a few times. The identical CDR3 is also encoded by other nucleotide sequences in the sample. The rearrangement joins TRBV29-1 to TRBJ2-7; the D gene is possibly TRBD2 (6 bases). CDR1 is SQVTM and CDR2 is ANQGSEA in the germline V gene. This CDR3 is built from 15 residues. The germline V and J ends were trimmed by 4 bases and 5 bases, with 21 bases remaining between them. CDR3 protein: CSVGRRRGKGHEQYF. The CDR3 DNA is TGCAGCGTTGGCCGTCGGCGGGGAAAAGGGCACGAGCAGTACTTC.

The rearrangement uses TRBV11-3 and TRBJ2-2; no reliable D call. Trimming removed 5 bases at V and 4 bases at J, with 11 bases between. CDR1 is SGHNT, CDR2 YENEEA, per germline. The CDR3 loop spans 14 amino acids. DNA for the CDR3: TGTGCCAGCAGCAAAGGCAGTTCCACCGGGGAGCTGTTTTTT. The encoded protein is CASSKGSSTGELFF.

The V call is TRBV7-2, the J call TRBJ1-4; D is possibly TRBD1 (5 bases). The CDR3 is 16 amino acids. Germline CDR1 is SGHTA and CDR2 is FQGNSA. Trimming removed 6 bases from V and 4 bases from J, with 18 bases in between. The CDR3 reads CASRTAAGISNEKLFF. The CDR3 DNA is TGTGCCAGCAGAACAGCGGCAGGGATAAGTAATGAAAAACTGTTTTTT.

The CDR3 protein is CASSVGDQRDEQYF. The CDR3 region has the DNA TGTGCCAGCAGCGTAGGTGACCAACGAGACGAGCAGTACTTC. The J gene is TRBJ2-7, the V gene TRBV9, with D hard to call. V lost 0 bases, J lost 5 bases, and 12 bases lay in between. CDR1 is SGDLS and CDR2 is YYNGEE in the germline V gene. This CDR3 spans 14 amino acids.

This clone has just a few counts. This chain links TRBV18 with TRBJ2-7, with no clear D. Trimming left V 3 bases short and J 2 bases short, with 11 bases between. This CDR3 has 14 amino acids. The germline V gene encodes CDR1 KGHSH and CDR2 LQKENI. CDR3 region: CASSPTSRPYEQYF. CDR3 nucleotide sequence: TGTGCCAGCTCACCGACAAGTAGACCCTACGAGCAGTACTTC.

The chain couples TRBV28 to TRBJ2-7; 11 nucleotides align to TRBD1. Germline V CDR1 and CDR2: MDHEN, SYDVKM. The V gene end was trimmed by 5 bases and the J gene end by 6 bases; junction bases not matched to a gene: 6. This CDR3 contains 14 residues. The CDR3 protein is CASSRPGTGGEQYF. CDR3 DNA: TGTGCCAGCAGTAGACCCGGGACAGGGGGCGAGCAGTACTTC.

In this sample, this clone turned up once. CDR3 loop: CASFDGRKSYNEQFF. Here the CDR3 DNA reads TGTGCCAGCTTTGACGGGAGGAAGTCCTACAATGAGCAGTTCTTC. The V gene is TRBV7-9, the J gene TRBJ2-1; TRBD2 aligns across 7 bases. This CDR3 is built from 15 residues. After removal of 8 bases from V and 1 base from J, the junction contained 8 bases not matched to a gene. Germline lookup yields CDR1 SEHNR and CDR2 FQNEAQ (reference sequence). The full variable domain, its missing parts supplied by reference TRBV7-9 and TRBJ2-1, is DTGVSQNPRHKITKRGQNVTFRCDPISEHNRLYWYRQTLGQGPEFLTYFQNEAQLEKSRLLSDRFSAERPKGSFSTLEIQRTEQGDSAMYLCASFDGRKSYNEQFFGPGTRLTVL.

As to this clone: Other DNA sequences in this specimen translate into the identical CDR3. The gene calls are TRBV7-9 and TRBJ1-3, with TRBD1 as a possible D gene (5 bases). CDR3 length: 15 amino acids. Trimming left V 1 base short and J 2 bases short, with 9 bases between. Per the germline V gene, CDR1 is SEHNR and CDR2 is FQNEAQ (reference sequence). This chain's CDR3 is CASSLVQGTGNTIYF. The DNA of the CDR3 is TGTGCCAGCAGCTTAGTCCAGGGAACTGGAAACACCATATATTTT.

The chain is built from TRBV18 and TRBJ2-2; D is ambiguous. The ends were cut back, 6 bases at V and 6 bases at J, with 23 bases in the middle. Germline CDR1 is KGHSH and CDR2 is LQKENI. The CDR3 covers 17 residues. This CDR3 reads CASSNLFKNLRPGELFF. The CDR3, as DNA: TGTGCCAGCTCCAACCTATTTAAAAATCTGCGCCCCGGGGAGCTGTTTTTT. Combining the CDR3 with reference TRBV18 and TRBJ2-2 gives the whole variable domain NAGVMQNPRHLVRRRGQEARLRCSPMKGHSHVYWYRQLPEEGLKFMVYLQKENIIDESGMPKERFSAEFPKEGPSILRIQQVVRGDSAAYFCASSNLFKNLRPGELFFGEGSRLTVL.

The chain uses TRBV18 and TRBJ2-5; D ambiguous. Per germline, CDR1 KGHSH and CDR2 LQKENI. Trimming left V 5 bases short and J 5 bases short, with 9 bases between. The CDR3 has 12 residues. CDR3 sequence: CASSFMSETQYF. The CDR3 DNA follows: TGTGCCAGCTCATTTATGTCGGAGACCCAGTACTTC. The full variable domain, its missing parts supplied by reference TRBV18 and TRBJ2-5, is NAGVMQNPRHLVRRRGQEARLRCSPMKGHSHVYWYRQLPEEGLKFMVYLQKENIIDESGMPKERFSAEFPKEGPSILRIQQVVRGDSAAYFCASSFMSETQYFGPGTRLLVL.

This clone was seen more than once but under ten times. V gene TRBV10-2 combines with J gene TRBJ2-4; D is possibly TRBD1 (6 bases). V gave up 6 bases and J gave up 2 bases, with 8 bases separating them. This CDR3 has 13 residues. CDR1 is WSHSY, CDR2 SAAADI, per germline. This CDR3 is CASSTGSKNIQYF. CDR3 sequence (DNA): TGCGCCAGCAGCACAGGGTCCAAAAACATTCAGTACTTC.

The rearrangement links TRBV4-3 to TRBJ1-3; D uncertain. The CDR3 has 16 residues. CDR1 is LGHNA and CDR2 is YSLEER in the germline V gene. V lost 0 bases to trimming and J lost 2 bases, with 11 bases between them. In DNA form, the CDR3 reads TGCGCCAGCAGCCAAGATCGTTTGGCGGCTGGAAACACCATATATTTT. Encoded protein: CASSQDRLAAGNTIYF.

The V gene is TRBV2, the J gene TRBJ1-3; D gene ambiguous. The V gene lost 8 bases and the J gene lost 4 bases, with 21 bases spanning the gap. CDR3 size: 16 residues. Germline V gives CDR1 SNHLY, CDR2 FYNNEI. CDR3 amino acids: CASLPRTSSYGNTIYF. CDR3 nucleotide sequence: TGTGCCAGCCTCCCGCGGACCTCCTCGTACGGAAACACCATATATTTT.

The gene calls are TRBV2 and TRBJ2-5, with D perhaps being TRBD1 or TRBD2 (7 bases each). Trimming shortened V by 7 bases and J by 7 bases, and 16 bases separated the two germline ends. CDR1 and CDR2 (germline): SNHLY, FYNNEI. The CDR3 covers 13 residues. CDR3: CASKLAGGGTQYF. The DNA of the CDR3 is TGTGCCAGCAAACTGGCAGGGGGGGGGACCCAGTACTTC.

The chain joins TRBV7-3 to TRBJ2-2; D unresolved. There are 13 residues in the CDR3. Per the germline V gene, CDR1 is SGHTA and CDR2 is FQGTGA. The V and J ends lost 2 bases and 1 base respectively, with 2 bases between them. The CDR3 reads CASSLGNTGELFF. The CDR3 region has the DNA TGTGCCAGCAGCTTAGGGAACACCGGGGAGCTGTTTTTT.

V is TRBV27 and J is TRBJ2-7; D not certain. V gave up 4 bases and J gave up 4 bases, with 5 bases separating them. From germline, CDR1 is MNHEY and CDR2 SMNVEV (reference sequence). The CDR3 covers 11 residues. As DNA, the CDR3 is TGTGCCAGCAGTTCAGAATACGAGCAGTACTTC. Translating it yields CASSSEYEQYF.

The chain joins TRBV25-1 to TRBJ2-1, with D maybe TRBD1 (5 bases). The V end lost 1 base, the J end lost 2 bases, and 18 bases lay between the germline ends. The germline CDR1 and CDR2 sequences are MGHDK and SYGVNS. The CDR3 is made up of 18 amino acids. The CDR3 sequence: CASSEFPQGPLTYNEQFF. CDR3 coding DNA: TGTGCCAGCAGTGAATTCCCGCAGGGTCCCCTTACCTACAATGAGCAGTTCTTC.